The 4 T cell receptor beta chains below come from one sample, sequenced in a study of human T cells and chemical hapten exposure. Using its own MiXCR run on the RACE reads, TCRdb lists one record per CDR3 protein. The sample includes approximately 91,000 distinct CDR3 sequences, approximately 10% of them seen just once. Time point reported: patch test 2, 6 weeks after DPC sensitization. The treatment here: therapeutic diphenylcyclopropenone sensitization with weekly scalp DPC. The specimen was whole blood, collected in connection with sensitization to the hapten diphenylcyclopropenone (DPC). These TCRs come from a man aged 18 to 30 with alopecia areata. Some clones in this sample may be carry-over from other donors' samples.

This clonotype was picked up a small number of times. This CDR3 is CSARETGANIQYF. Written as DNA, the CDR3 is TGCAGTGCTAGGGAGACAGGGGCAAACATTCAGTACTTC. The chain joins TRBV20-1 to TRBJ2-4; 8 bases fit TRBD1. V shed 3 bases and J 6 bases; nucleotides not matched to a gene: 4. From germline, CDR1 is DFQATT and CDR2 SNEGSKA (reference sequence). The CDR3 length is 13 residues.

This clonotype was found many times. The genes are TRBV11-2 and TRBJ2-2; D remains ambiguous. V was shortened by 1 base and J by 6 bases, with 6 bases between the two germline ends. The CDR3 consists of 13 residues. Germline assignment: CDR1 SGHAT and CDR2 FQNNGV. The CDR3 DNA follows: TGTGCCAGCAGCTTAGTGACGGCCGGGGAGCTGTTTTTT. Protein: CASSLVTAGELFF.

The DNA of the CDR3 is TGCAGCGTCGGGCAGGGTTTCGCCAAAAACATTCAGTACTTC. Protein product: CSVGQGFAKNIQYF. The chain combines TRBV29-1 with TRBJ2-4; tentative D call: TRBD1 (5 bases). The germline CDR1 and CDR2 sequences are SQVTM and ANQGSEA. Trimming left V 6 bases short and J 1 base short, with 13 bases between. This CDR3 contains 14 residues.

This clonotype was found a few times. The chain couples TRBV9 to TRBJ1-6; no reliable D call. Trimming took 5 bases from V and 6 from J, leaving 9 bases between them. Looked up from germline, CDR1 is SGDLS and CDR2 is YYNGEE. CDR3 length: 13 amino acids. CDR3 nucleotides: TGTGCCAGCAGAGGATATGGTAATTCACCCCTCCACTTT. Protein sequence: CASRGYGNSPLHF.